The T cell receptor (beta chain) under discussion was sequenced for a study of T cell changes during pregnancy in multiple sclerosis. Germline V gene sequence: CDR1 LGHNA, CDR2 YNFKEQ. With 1 base clipped from V and 0 bases from J, the junction kept 3 bases outside the gene matches. CDR3 length: 17 amino acids. Only in-frame clones appear in the TCRdb table, and some are missing; sequencing was by immunoSEQ multiplex PCR. The sample includes roughly 80,000 clones, under 95% of them seen just once. The chain recombines TRBV4-2 with TRBJ2-6, with 7 bases aligning to TRBD1. Sample: peripheral blood, taken before pregnancy. This sequence originates from a female donor with multiple sclerosis, enrolled in a pregnancy study. The CDR3 sequence: CASSQGDSNSGANVLTF. The CDR3 DNA is TGTGCCAGCAGCCAAGGGGACAGTAACTCTGGGGCCAACGTCCTGACTTTC.